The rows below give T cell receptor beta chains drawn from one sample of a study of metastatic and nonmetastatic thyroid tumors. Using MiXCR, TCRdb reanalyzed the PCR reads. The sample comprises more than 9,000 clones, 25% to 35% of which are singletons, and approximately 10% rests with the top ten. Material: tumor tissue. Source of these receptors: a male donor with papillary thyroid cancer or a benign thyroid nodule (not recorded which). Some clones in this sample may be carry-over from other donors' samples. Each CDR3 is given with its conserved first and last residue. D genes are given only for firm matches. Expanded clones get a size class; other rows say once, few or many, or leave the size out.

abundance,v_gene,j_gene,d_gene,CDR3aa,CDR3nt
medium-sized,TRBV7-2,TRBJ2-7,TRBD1,CASSTRTGGVEQYF,TGTGCCAGCAGCACTCGGACAGGGGGCGTCGAGCAGTACTTC
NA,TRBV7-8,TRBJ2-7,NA,CASSLNEGYEQYF,TGTGCCAGCAGCTTAAACGAGGGCTACGAGCAGTACTTC
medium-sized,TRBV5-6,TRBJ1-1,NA,CASSLGGGGTEAFF,TGTGCCAGCAGCCTGGGGGGCGGGGGCACTGAAGCTTTCTTT
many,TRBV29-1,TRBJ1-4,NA,CSVEVGGPYNEKLVF,TGCAGCGTTGAAGTGGGAGGGCCCTATAATGAAAAACTGGTTTTT
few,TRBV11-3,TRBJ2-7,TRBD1,CASSPRDRDYEQYF,TGTGCCAGCAGCCCCCGGGACAGGGACTACGAGCAGTACTTC
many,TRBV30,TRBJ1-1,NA,CAWREKGRTEAFF,TGTGCCTGGAGGGAGAAGGGTCGGACTGAAGCTTTCTTT
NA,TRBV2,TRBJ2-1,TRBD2,CASSERLAGGFMFF,TGTGCCAGCAGTGAAAGACTAGCGGGAGGTTTTATGTTCTTC
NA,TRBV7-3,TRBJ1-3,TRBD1,CASSLGIQGAGGNTIYF,TGTGCCAGCAGCTTAGGGATACAGGGGGCCGGTGGAAACACCATATATTTT
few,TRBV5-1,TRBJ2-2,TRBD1,CASSLAGTGETGELFF,TGCGCCAGCAGCTTGGCCGGGACAGGGGAAACCGGGGAGCTGTTTTTT
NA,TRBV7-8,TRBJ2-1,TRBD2,CASTWLAGGLTYNEQFF,TGTGCCAGCACATGGCTAGCGGGAGGCCTCACCTACAATGAGCAGTTCTTC
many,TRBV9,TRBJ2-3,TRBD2,CASSSSSGRSTDTQYF,TGTGCCAGCAGCAGTTCTAGCGGGAGGAGCACAGATACGCAGTATTTT
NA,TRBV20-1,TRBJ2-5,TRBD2,CSDRDPLAGGHLETQYF,TGCAGTGATAGAGATCCTCTAGCGGGAGGGCACCTTGAGACCCAGTACTTC
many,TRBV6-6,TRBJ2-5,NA,CASSYNAGLQETQYF,TGTGCCAGCAGTTACAATGCGGGCTTACAAGAGACCCAGTACTTC
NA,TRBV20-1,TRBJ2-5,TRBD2,CSAREELAGGLGQETQYF,TGCAGTGCTAGAGAGGAACTAGCGGGAGGGTTGGGGCAAGAGACCCAGTACTTC
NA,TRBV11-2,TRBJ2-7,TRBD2,CASSLAGGGHEQYF,TGTGCCAGCAGCCTAGCGGGAGGAGGTCACGAGCAGTACTTC
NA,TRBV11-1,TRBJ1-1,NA,CASSLGQTLGLNTEAFF,TGTGCCAGCAGCTTAGGGCAGACGCTCGGGCTGAACACTGAAGCTTTCTTT
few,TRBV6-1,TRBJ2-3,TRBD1,CASSEDRGPDTQYF,TGTGCCAGCAGTGAAGACAGGGGCCCAGATACGCAGTATTTT
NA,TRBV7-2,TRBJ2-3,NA,CASSPDYTDTQYF,TGTGCCAGCAGCCCGGACTACACAGATACGCAGTATTTT
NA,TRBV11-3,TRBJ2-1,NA,CASSLGVEQFF,TGTGCCAGCAGCCTGGGAGTTGAGCAGTTCTTC
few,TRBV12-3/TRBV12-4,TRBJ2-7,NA,CASSRSTSYEQYF,TGTGCCAGCAGTAGGTCCACCTCCTACGAGCAGTACTTC
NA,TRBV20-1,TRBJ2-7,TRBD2,CSARGSGGLSYEQYF,TGCAGTGCTAGAGGGAGCGGGGGCCTCTCCTACGAGCAGTACTTC
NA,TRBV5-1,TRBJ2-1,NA,CASSLEAVYNEQFF,TGCGCCAGCAGCTTGGAAGCGGTATACAATGAGCAGTTCTTC
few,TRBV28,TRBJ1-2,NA,CASITPGSGYTF,TGTGCCAGCATAACGCCGGGTAGCGGCTACACCTTC
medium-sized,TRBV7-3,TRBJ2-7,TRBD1,CASSLYGTGTEQYF,TGTGCCAGCAGCTTATATGGGACAGGGACCGAGCAGTACTTC
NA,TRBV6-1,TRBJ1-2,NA,CASSELVANYGYTF,TGTGCCAGCAGTGAACTGGTCGCCAACTATGGCTACACCTTC
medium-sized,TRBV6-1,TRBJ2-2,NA,CAQGQGGELFF,TGTGCACAGGGCCAGGGCGGGGAGCTGTTTTTT
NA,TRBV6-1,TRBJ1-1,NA,CASSGGGGVGTEAFF,TGTGCCAGCAGTGGGGGAGGGGGGGTCGGCACTGAAGCTTTCTTT
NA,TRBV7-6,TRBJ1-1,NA,CASSLGGGMRYTEAFF,TGTGCCAGCAGCTTAGGCGGGGGTATGAGGTACACTGAAGCTTTCTTT
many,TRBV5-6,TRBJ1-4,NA,CASSYQGLATNEKLFF,TGTGCCAGCAGCTACCAGGGTTTGGCAACTAATGAAAAACTGTTTTTT
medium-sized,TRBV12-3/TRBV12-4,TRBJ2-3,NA,CASSLGAGTDTQYF,TGTGCCAGCAGTTTAGGCGCTGGAACAGATACGCAGTATTTT
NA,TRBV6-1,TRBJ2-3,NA,CASSERAGTSTDTQYF,TGTGCCAGCAGTGAGAGGGCAGGCACTAGCACAGATACGCAGTATTTT
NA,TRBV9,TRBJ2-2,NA,CASSSPGLSTGELFF,TGTGCCAGCAGCTCCCCGGGACTGAGCACCGGGGAGCTGTTTTTT
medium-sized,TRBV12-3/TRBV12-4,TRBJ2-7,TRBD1,CASSRTGQGRSGQYF,TGTGCCAGCAGCCGCACGGGACAGGGACGTTCAGGGCAGTACTTC
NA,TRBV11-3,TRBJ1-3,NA,CASSLNAGNTIYF,TGTGCCAGCAGCTTAAACGCCGGAAACACCATATATTTT
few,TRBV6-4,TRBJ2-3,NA,CASSDAETSTDTQYF,TGTGCCAGCAGTGACGCGGAGACTAGCACAGATACGCAGTATTTT
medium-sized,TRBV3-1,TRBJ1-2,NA,CASSQDLGGNYGYTF,TGTGCCAGCAGCCAAGATCTAGGGGGAAACTATGGCTACACCTTC
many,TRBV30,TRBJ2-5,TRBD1,CAWSFWGAGGAETQYF,TGTGCCTGGAGTTTCTGGGGAGCAGGGGGAGCGGAGACCCAGTACTTC
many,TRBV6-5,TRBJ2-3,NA,CASTSRGVGPSTDTQYF,TGTGCCAGCACCTCAAGGGGGGTGGGGCCAAGCACAGATACGCAGTATTTT
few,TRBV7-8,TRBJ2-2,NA,CASSLAFRGDTGELFF,TGTGCCAGCAGCTTAGCGTTCAGAGGGGACACCGGGGAGCTGTTTTTT
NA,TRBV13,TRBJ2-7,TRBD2,CASKSGGALDYEQYF,TGTGCCAGCAAGTCGGGGGGGGCTCTGGACTACGAGCAGTACTTC
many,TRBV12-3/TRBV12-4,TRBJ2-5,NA,CASSWDSQETQYF,TGTGCCAGCAGTTGGGACTCCCAAGAGACCCAGTACTTC
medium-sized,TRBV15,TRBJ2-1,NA,CATSIRAESEQFF,TGTGCCACCAGCATCAGGGCGGAGAGTGAGCAGTTCTTC
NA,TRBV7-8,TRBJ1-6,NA,CASRTGFSPLHF,TGTGCCAGCCGCACGGGGTTCTCACCCCTCCACTTT
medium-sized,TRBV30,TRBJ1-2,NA,CAWGSWDHEGYTF,TGTGCCTGGGGCTCGTGGGATCATGAGGGCTACACCTTC
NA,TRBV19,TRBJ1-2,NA,CASSLTGHRNGYTF,TGTGCCAGTAGTTTAACCGGACACAGAAATGGCTACACCTTC
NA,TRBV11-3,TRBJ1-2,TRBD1,CASSLEGRQGHYGYTF,TGTGCCAGCAGCTTAGAAGGGAGACAGGGGCACTATGGCTACACCTTC
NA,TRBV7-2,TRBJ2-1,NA,CASSNTPRLEFF,TGTGCCAGCAGCAATACCCCTCGACTGGAGTTCTTC
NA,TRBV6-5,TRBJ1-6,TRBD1,CASSYSTGGAAVNSPLHF,TGTGCCAGCAGTTACTCGACAGGGGGCGCGGCGGTTAATTCACCCCTCCACTTT
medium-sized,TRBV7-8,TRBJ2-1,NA,CASSSPDNEQFF,TGTGCCAGCAGCTCGCCCGACAATGAGCAGTTCTTC
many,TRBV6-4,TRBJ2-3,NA,CASSERSTDTQYF,TGTGCCAGCAGTGAGCGGAGCACAGATACGCAGTATTTT